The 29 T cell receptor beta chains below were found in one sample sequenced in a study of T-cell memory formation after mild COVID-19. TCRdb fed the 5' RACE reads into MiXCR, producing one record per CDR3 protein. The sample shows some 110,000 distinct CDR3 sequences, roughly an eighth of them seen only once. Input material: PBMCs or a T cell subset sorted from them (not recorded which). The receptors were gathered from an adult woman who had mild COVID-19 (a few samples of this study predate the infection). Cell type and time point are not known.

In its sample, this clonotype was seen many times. The CDR3 here is CASSQDKGTGLYEQYF. The CDR3 DNA reads TGCGCCAGCAGCCAAGATAAGGGGACAGGGCTCTACGAGCAGTACTTC. This chain connects TRBV4-3 to TRBJ2-7; 9 bases map to TRBD1. Per the germline V gene, CDR1 is LGHNA and CDR2 is YSLEER. V was pared by 0 bases and J by 3 bases, with 6 bases of the junction left unmatched. This CDR3 has 16 residues.

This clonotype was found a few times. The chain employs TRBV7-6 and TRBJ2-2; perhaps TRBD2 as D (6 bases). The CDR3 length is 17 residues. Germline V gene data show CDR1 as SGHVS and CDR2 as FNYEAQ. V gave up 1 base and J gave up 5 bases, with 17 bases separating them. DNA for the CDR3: TGTGCCAGCAGCTTAGTGACTGGCGGGGACCTTACCGGGGAGCTGTTTTTT. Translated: CASSLVTGGDLTGELFF.

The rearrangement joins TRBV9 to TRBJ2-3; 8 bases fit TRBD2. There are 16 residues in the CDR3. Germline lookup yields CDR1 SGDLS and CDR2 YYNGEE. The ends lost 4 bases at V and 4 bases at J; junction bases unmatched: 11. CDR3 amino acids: CASSSDPGLAPDTQYF. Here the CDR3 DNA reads TGTGCCAGCAGCTCGGACCCTGGACTAGCTCCAGATACGCAGTATTTT.

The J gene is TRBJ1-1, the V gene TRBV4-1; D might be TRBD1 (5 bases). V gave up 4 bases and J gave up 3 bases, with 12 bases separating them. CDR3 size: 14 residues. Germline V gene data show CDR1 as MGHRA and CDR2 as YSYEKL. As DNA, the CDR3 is TGCGCCAGCAGCCCCGGGGCAGAGTACACTGAAGCTTTCTTT. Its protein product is CASSPGAEYTEAFF.

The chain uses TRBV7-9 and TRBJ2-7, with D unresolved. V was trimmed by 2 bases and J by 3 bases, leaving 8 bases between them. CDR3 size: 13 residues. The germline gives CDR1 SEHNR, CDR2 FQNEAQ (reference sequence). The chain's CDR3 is CASSLPSDYEQYF. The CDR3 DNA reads TGTGCCAGCAGCTTACCCAGCGACTACGAGCAGTACTTC.

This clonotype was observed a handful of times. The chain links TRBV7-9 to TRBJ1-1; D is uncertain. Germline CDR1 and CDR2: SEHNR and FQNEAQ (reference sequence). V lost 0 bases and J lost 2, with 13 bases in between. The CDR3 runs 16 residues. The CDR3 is CASSLALAAQNTEAFF. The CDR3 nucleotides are TGTGCCAGCAGCTTAGCGTTGGCAGCCCAAAACACTGAAGCTTTCTTT.

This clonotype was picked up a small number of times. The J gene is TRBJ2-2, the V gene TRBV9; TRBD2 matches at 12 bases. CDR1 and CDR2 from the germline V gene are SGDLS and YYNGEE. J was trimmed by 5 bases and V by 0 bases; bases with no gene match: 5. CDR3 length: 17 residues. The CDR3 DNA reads TGTGCCAGCAGCGTAGCCCTAGCGGGGGGGCTAACCGGGGAGCTGTTTTTT. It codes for CASSVALAGGLTGELFF.

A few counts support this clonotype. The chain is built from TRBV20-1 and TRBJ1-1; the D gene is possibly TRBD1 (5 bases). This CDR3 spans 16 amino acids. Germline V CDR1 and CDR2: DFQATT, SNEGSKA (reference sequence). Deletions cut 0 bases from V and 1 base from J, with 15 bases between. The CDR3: CSARDPGLVANTEAFF. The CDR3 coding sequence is TGCAGTGCTAGAGATCCGGGGCTCGTGGCGAACACTGAAGCTTTCTTT.

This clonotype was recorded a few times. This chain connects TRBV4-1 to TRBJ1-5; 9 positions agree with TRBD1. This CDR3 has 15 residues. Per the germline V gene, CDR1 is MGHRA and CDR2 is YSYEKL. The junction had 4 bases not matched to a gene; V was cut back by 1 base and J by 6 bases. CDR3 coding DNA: TGCGCCAGCAGCCAAGGGGACAGGGAAAGTCAGCCCCAGCATTTT. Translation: CASSQGDRESQPQHF.

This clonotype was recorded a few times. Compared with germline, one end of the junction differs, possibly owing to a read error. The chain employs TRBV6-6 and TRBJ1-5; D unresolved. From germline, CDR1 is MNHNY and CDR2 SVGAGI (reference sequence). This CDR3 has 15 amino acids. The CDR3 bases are TGTGCCAGCAGTTACCTGGGGAAGGGCAACCAGCCCCAGCATTTT. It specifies CASSYLGKGNQPQHF.

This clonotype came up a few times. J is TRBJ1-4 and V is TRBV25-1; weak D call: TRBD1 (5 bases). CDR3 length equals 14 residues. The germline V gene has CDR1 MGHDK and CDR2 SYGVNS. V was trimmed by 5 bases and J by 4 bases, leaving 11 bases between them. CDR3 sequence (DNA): TGTGCCAGCAGTTCAGGGCAGGTTAATGAAAAACTGTTTTTT. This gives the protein CASSSGQVNEKLFF.

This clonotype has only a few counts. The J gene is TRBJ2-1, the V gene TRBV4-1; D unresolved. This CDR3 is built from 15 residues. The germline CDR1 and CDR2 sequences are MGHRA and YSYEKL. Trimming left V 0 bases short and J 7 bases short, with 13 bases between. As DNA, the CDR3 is TGCGCCAGCAGCCAAGACCGGACGGTTGGGAATGAGCAGTTCTTC. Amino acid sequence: CASSQDRTVGNEQFF.

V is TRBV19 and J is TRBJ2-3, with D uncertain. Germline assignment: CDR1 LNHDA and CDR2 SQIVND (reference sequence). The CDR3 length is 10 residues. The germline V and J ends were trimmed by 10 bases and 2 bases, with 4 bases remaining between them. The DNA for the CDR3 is TGTGCCATTCACACAGATACGCAGTATTTT. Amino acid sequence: CAIHTDTQYF.

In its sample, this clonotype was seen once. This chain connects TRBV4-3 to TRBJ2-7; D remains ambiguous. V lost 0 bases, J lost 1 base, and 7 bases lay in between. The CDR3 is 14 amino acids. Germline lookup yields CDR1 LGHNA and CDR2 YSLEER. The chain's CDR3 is CASSQDWASYEQYF. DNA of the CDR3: TGCGCCAGCAGCCAAGATTGGGCTTCCTACGAGCAGTACTTC.

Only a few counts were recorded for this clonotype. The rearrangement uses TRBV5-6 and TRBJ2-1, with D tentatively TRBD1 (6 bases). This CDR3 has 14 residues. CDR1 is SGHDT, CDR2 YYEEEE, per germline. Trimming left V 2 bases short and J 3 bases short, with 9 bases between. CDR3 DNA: TGTGCCAGCAGCTTCGCAGGGGACTACAATGAGCAGTTCTTC. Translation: CASSFAGDYNEQFF.

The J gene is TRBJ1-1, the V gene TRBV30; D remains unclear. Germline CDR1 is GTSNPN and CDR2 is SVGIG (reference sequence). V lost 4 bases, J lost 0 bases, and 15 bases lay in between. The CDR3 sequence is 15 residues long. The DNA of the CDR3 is TGTGCCTGGACTGTACCCGAGGAAATGAACACTGAAGCTTTCTTT. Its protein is CAWTVPEEMNTEAFF.

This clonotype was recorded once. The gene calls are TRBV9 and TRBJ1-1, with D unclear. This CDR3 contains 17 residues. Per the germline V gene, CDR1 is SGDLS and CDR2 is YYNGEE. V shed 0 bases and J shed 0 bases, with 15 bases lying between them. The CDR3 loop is CASSVENLAGLNTEAFF. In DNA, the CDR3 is TGTGCCAGCAGCGTAGAAAACCTCGCTGGGCTGAACACTGAAGCTTTCTTT.

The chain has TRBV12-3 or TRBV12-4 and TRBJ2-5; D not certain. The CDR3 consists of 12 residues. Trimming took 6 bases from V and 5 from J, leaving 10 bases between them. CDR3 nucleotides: TGTGCCAGCAGCCCGCCGTGGGAGACCCAGTACTTC. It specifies CASSPPWETQYF.

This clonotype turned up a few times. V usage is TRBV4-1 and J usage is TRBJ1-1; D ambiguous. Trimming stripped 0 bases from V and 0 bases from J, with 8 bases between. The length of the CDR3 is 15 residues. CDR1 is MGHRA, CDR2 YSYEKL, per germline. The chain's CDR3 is CASSQERLMNTEAFF. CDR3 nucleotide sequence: TGCGCCAGCAGCCAAGAACGGTTGATGAACACTGAAGCTTTCTTT.

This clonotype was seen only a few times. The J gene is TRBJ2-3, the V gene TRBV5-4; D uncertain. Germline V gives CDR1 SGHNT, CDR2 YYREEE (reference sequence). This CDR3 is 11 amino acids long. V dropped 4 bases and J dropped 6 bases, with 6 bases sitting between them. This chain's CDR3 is CASSGWDTQYF. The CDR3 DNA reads TGTGCCAGCAGCGGATGGGATACGCAGTATTTT.

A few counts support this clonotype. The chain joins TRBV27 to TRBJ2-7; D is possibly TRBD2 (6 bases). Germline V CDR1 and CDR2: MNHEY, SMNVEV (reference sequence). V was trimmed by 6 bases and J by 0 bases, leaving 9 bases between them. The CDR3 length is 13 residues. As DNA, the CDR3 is TGTGCCAGCAGGGCGGGGAACTCCTACGAGCAGTACTTC. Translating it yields CASRAGNSYEQYF.

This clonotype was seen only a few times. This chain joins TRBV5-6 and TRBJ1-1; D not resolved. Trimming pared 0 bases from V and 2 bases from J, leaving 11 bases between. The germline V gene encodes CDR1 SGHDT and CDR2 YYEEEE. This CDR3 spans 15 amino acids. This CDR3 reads CASSLAWAVNTEAFF. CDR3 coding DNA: TGTGCCAGCAGCTTGGCCTGGGCAGTTAACACTGAAGCTTTCTTT.

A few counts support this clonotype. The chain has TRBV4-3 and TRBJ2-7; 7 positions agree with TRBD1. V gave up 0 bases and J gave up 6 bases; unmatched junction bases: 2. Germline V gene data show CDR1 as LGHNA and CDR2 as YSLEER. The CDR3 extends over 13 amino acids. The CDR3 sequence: CASSQDRDSEQYF. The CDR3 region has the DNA TGCGCCAGCAGCCAAGATCGGGACAGCGAGCAGTACTTC.

As DNA, the CDR3 is TGTGCCAGCACCAGACAGGACTCCTACGAGCAGTACTTC. This sequence encodes CASTRQDSYEQYF. The V gene is TRBV6-5, the J gene TRBJ2-7, with TRBD1 as a possible D gene (6 bases). The germline V gene has CDR1 MNHEY and CDR2 SVGAGI. The CDR3 loop spans 13 amino acids. V was pared by 7 bases and J by 0 bases, with 10 bases between.

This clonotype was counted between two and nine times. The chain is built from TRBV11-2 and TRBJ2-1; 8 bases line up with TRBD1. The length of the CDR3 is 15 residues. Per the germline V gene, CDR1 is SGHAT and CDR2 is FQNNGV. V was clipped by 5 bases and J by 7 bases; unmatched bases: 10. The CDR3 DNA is TGTGCCAGCAGCCGGACAGGGTGGAATGGGAATGAGCAGTTCTTC. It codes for CASSRTGWNGNEQFF.

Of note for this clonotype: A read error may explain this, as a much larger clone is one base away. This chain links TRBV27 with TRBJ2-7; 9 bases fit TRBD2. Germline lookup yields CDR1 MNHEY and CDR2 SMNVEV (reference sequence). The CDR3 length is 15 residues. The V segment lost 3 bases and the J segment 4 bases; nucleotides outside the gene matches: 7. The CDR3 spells CASSFVGLAHYEQYF. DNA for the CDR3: TGTGCCAGCAGTTTCGTTGGACTAGCGCATTACGAGCAGTACTTC.

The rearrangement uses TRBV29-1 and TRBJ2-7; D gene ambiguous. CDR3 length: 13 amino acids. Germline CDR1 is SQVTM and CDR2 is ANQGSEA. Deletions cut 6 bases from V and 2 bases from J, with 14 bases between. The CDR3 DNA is TGCAGCGTGGCCCCACCCAATACCTACGAGCAGTACTTC. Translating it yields CSVAPPNTYEQYF.

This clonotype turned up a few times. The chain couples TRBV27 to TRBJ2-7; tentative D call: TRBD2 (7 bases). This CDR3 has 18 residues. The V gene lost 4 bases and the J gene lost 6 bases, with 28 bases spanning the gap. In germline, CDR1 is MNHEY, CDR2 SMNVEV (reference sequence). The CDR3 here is CASSSHGTGYPGGAEQYF. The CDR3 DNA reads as TGTGCCAGCAGTTCTCATGGTACAGGGTACCCGGGAGGAGCCGAGCAGTACTTC.

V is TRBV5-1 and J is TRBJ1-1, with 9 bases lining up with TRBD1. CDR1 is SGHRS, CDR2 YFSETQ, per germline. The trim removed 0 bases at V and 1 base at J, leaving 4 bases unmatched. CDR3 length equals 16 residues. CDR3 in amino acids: CASSLGDRETNTEAFF. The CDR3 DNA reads TGCGCCAGCAGCTTGGGGGACAGGGAGACGAACACTGAAGCTTTCTTT.